A selection of T cell receptor beta chains follows, all from one sample in a study of a mutant IDH1 vaccine in newly diagnosed glioma. Repertoires were generated with immunoSEQ multiplex PCR, while TCRdb's copy carries only in-frame clones and drops some. The profile shows about 98,000 clones, around 90% of them singletons. Here the sequenced sample was PBMCs, taken from a glioma patient treated with radiotherapy, temozolomide or both. The receptors shown here come from a woman aged 45-65 years with glioma. The CDR3 runs from the conserved cysteine through the conserved F or W. Each record gives: J gene, D gene, clone size, V gene, CDR3 DNA, CDR3 protein. D genes are given only for firm matches. Size values are once, few and many counts, or a class for expanded clones, and some rows have none.

j_call: TRBJ2-3; d_call: TRBD2; clone_size: .; v_call: TRBV5-1; cdr3_nt: TGCGCCAGCAGCTTACCGACTAGCGGGAGCACAGATACGCAGTATTTT; cdr3_aa: CASSLPTSGSTDTQYF
j_call: TRBJ1-1; d_call: TRBD1; clone_size: .; v_call: TRBV12-5; cdr3_nt: TGTGCTAGTGGTTTGACCCAGGGGGTCACTGAAGCTTTCTTT; cdr3_aa: CASGLTQGVTEAFF
j_call: TRBJ2-5; d_call: .; clone_size: .; v_call: TRBV5-4; cdr3_nt: TGTGCCAGCAGCTTGGACCCCGACCAAGAGACCCAGTACTTC; cdr3_aa: CASSLDPDQETQYF
j_call: TRBJ2-7; d_call: .; clone_size: .; v_call: TRBV19; cdr3_nt: TGTGCCAGTAGCCGAGCCAGGGGAGGCTTCTCCTACGAGCAGTACTTC; cdr3_aa: CASSRARGGFSYEQYF
j_call: TRBJ2-5; d_call: .; clone_size: .; v_call: TRBV19; cdr3_nt: TGTGCCAGTAGTATCACCGGAGGGACGCTGGTGACCCAGTACTTC; cdr3_aa: CASSITGGTLVTQYF
j_call: TRBJ2-3; d_call: .; clone_size: .; v_call: TRBV16; cdr3_nt: TGTGCCAGCAGCCCCTTTATGGGAGGATTGGATACGCAGTATTTT; cdr3_aa: CASSPFMGGLDTQYF
j_call: TRBJ2-6; d_call: .; clone_size: .; v_call: TRBV2; cdr3_nt: TGTGCCAGCAGTGGGTATTTAGCGCCCTGGGGAGGGGCCAACGTCCTGACTTTC; cdr3_aa: CASSGYLAPWGGANVLTF
j_call: TRBJ2-7; d_call: TRBD2; clone_size: .; v_call: TRBV7-9; cdr3_nt: TGTGCCAGCAGCTTAGTTCGGCCTAGCGGGAGTGGCGAGCAGTACTTC; cdr3_aa: CASSLVRPSGSGEQYF
j_call: TRBJ1-2; d_call: .; clone_size: .; v_call: TRBV6-5; cdr3_nt: TGTGCCAGCAGTTACTCCGAGGGACCCCCCTATGGCTACACCTTC; cdr3_aa: CASSYSEGPPYGYTF
j_call: TRBJ2-5; d_call: .; clone_size: .; v_call: TRBV7-6; cdr3_nt: TGTGCCAGCAGCTTAGCGCCGGCAGACCAAGAGACCCAGTACTTC; cdr3_aa: CASSLAPADQETQYF
j_call: TRBJ1-5; d_call: .; clone_size: .; v_call: TRBV6-1; cdr3_nt: TGTGCCAGCATCCCGAATCTCAGACACAATCAGCCCCAGCATTTT; cdr3_aa: CASIPNLRHNQPQHF
j_call: TRBJ1-2; d_call: TRBD1; clone_size: once; v_call: TRBV5-8; cdr3_nt: TGTGCCAGCAGCTTGTCCCCGGGACAGGGCGCCTACACCTTC; cdr3_aa: CASSLSPGQGAYTF
j_call: TRBJ2-7; d_call: .; clone_size: .; v_call: TRBV7-6; cdr3_nt: TGTGCCAGCAGCTTAGGCGCGCCTAGCTCCTACGAGCAGTACTTC; cdr3_aa: CASSLGAPSSYEQYF
j_call: TRBJ1-3; d_call: .; clone_size: once; v_call: TRBV4-1; cdr3_nt: TGCGCCAGCAGCCAAAAGGGAACCGGAAACACCATATATTTT; cdr3_aa: CASSQKGTGNTIYF
j_call: TRBJ1-1; d_call: TRBD1; clone_size: .; v_call: TRBV7-8; cdr3_nt: TGTGCCAGCAGCTTGGGACAGGGAAAGTACACTGAAGCTTTCTTT; cdr3_aa: CASSLGQGKYTEAFF